This T cell receptor (beta chain) emerged from a study of spatial heterogeneity in lung cancer. To note about this clonotype: Germline is not matched at one junction end, which may reflect a read error.

CDR1 SNHLY and CDR2 FYNNEI come from the germline V gene. The CDR3 runs to 14 residues. In TCRdb, the 5' RACE reads were re-called with MiXCR into one record per CDR3 protein. The top ten clones hold 6.9% of a sample with approximately 90,000 distinct CDR3 sequences, roughly 10% of them seen once. The time point: sample taken at primary tumor resection. Whole RNA was taken from tumor, nontumor lung or frozen PBMC; it was then sequenced unsorted. Sequences were derived from PBMCs, sampled at surgery. The source is a male donor with early-stage non-small cell lung cancer. The chain couples TRBV2 to TRBJ1-2; D ambiguous. Here the CDR3 DNA reads TGTGCCAGCAGTGAAGGACGGGATGGCTATGGCAACACCTTC. It translates to CASSEGRDGYGNTF.